This TCR beta chain originates from a study of T cell repertoires in cytomegalovirus infection. Study as a whole: Recently described HLA-C-restricted plus well-studied HLA-B-restricted CMV epitopes were used.

TCRdb reprocessed the reads with MiXCR, giving one entry per CDR3 protein. The sample lists about 700,000 distinct CDR3 sequences, roughly a third occurring once. Study-wide findings and caveats: The response measured ex vivo was dominated by TCR beta clonotypes (HLA-C-restricted and CMV-specific).

With respect to this clonotype: Antigen unknown.

This CDR3 has 14 amino acids. With V trimmed by 3 bases and J by 11 bases, 11 bases remained unmatched. The germline V gene encodes CDR1 SGHTA and CDR2 FQGNSA. The chain carries TRBV7-2 and TRBJ1-2; 8 bases match TRBD1. Sequences were derived from cultured PBMCs, sampled from culture after CMV antigen stimulation. The sequence derives from a human donor in good health (CMV status not recorded). Some clones in this sample may be carry-over from other donors' samples. CDR3 coding DNA: TGTGCCAGCAGCTTCCGCCAGGGGGCATCTTCGTACACCTTC. Protein: CASSFRQGASSYTF.